A single sample is the source of the 21 T cell receptor beta chains below, sequenced in a study of blood T cell repertoires in COVID-19. Sequencing used immunoSEQ multiplex PCR; TCRdb keeps in-frame clones, though not all of them. The table includes some 220,000 clones, approximately 84% detected once. Input material: peripheral blood. The receptors were sampled from a woman in her thirties who had recovered from COVID-19.

The chain employs TRBV10-3 and TRBJ2-2, with 8 nucleotides matching TRBD2. The CDR3 runs 17 residues. Germline CDR1 is ENHRY and CDR2 is SYGVKD. V was pared by 2 bases and J by 6 bases, with 11 bases of the junction left unmatched. In nucleotides, the CDR3 is TGTGCCATCAGTGAGACCCCTTTGACGGGAGGGCCCGGGGAGCTGTTTTTT. Translating gives CAISETPLTGGPGELFF.

CDR3 nucleotides: TGTGCCAGTAGTATCGGAGGGAATTTTCACTATGGCTACACCTTC. Translated, it gives CASSIGGNFHYGYTF. The V and J genes are TRBV19 and TRBJ1-2; D not certain. Per germline, CDR1 LNHDA and CDR2 SQIVND (reference sequence). V was pared by 3 bases and J by 3 bases, with 14 bases between. The CDR3 has 15 amino acids.

This clone was recorded only once. V and J are TRBV10-2 and TRBJ2-7; TRBD2 agrees at 7 bases. With 6 bases clipped from V and 3 bases from J, the junction kept 8 bases outside the gene matches. Germline CDR1 WSHSY, CDR2 SAAADI. The CDR3 spans 14 residues. In DNA, the CDR3 is TGCGCCAGCAGGGTTAGCGGGCCCGGCTACGAGCAGTACTTC. Protein: CASRVSGPGYEQYF.

The chain couples TRBV3-1 (or the pseudogene TRBV3-2) to TRBJ1-3; D remains ambiguous. From germline, CDR1 is LGHDT and CDR2 YNNKEL (reference sequence). The CDR3 extends over 13 amino acids. Trimming removed 3 bases from V and 1 base from J, with 4 bases in between. CDR3 region: CASSHSSGNTIYF. DNA of the CDR3: TGTGCCAGCAGCCATAGTTCTGGAAACACCATATATTTT.

This chain uses TRBV10-1 with TRBJ2-1; 8 nucleotides line up with TRBD1. CDR1 and CDR2 (germline): WNHNN, SYGVQD (reference sequence). CDR3 size: 13 residues. V was clipped by 8 bases and J by 2 bases; unmatched bases: 2. CDR3 in DNA: TGCGCCAGCGGACAGGGTCCCTACAATGAGCAGTTCTTC. Residues: CASGQGPYNEQFF.

This rearrangement joins TRBV5-1 to TRBJ1-4; TRBD1 aligns across 8 bases. Unmatched junction bases numbered 6, after V lost 5 bases and J lost 6 bases. Germline V CDR1 and CDR2: SGHRS, YFSETQ. This CDR3 comprises 14 residues. The CDR3 reads CASRSDRGDEKLFF. CDR3 nucleotide sequence: TGCGCCAGCAGGAGCGACAGGGGTGATGAAAAACTGTTTTTT.

The chain employs TRBV18 and TRBJ1-3, with 7 bases aligning to TRBD1. This CDR3 has 17 residues. V was clipped by 1 base and J by 4 bases; unmatched bases: 10. Per the germline V gene, CDR1 is KGHSH and CDR2 is LQKENI. CDR3 in amino acids: CASSPLLQGTRGNTIYF. The CDR3 DNA sequence: TGTGCCAGCTCACCACTATTACAGGGGACACGAGGAAACACCATATATTTT.

Note on this clone: Other DNA sequences from this sample encode an identical CDR3 as well. The J gene is TRBJ2-7, the V gene TRBV28, with 11 bases matching TRBD1. The CDR3 loop spans 15 amino acids. Germline V gene data show CDR1 as MDHEN and CDR2 as SYDVKM. The V gene end was trimmed by 7 bases and the J gene end by 0 bases; junction bases not matched to a gene: 5. The CDR3 sequence is CASTSGTGGSYEQYF. In DNA, the CDR3 is TGTGCCAGCACCTCAGGGACAGGGGGCTCCTACGAGCAGTACTTC.

This chain uses TRBV5-1 with TRBJ1-1; D call uncertain. This CDR3 contains 14 residues. Looked up from germline, CDR1 is SGHRS and CDR2 is YFSETQ. Trimming left V 1 base short and J 10 bases short, with 17 bases between. The DNA of the CDR3 is TGCGCCAGCAGCTTGTTCACGCCTGGTGAGATAGCTTTCTTT. Translation gives CASSLFTPGEIAFF.

In DNA, the CDR3 is TGTGCCAGCAGTGACGGCAGGAACTCTGGAAACACCATATATTTT. The encoded protein is CASSDGRNSGNTIYF. The gene calls are TRBV6-1 and TRBJ1-3; D is unresolved. The CDR3 has 15 residues. Germline CDR1 MNHNS, CDR2 SASEGT. V shed 3 bases and J shed 0 bases, with 9 bases lying between them.

The rearrangement joins TRBV7-2 to TRBJ1-5; 7 bases agree with TRBD1. The CDR3 loop spans 15 amino acids. Germline trimming cut 5 bases from V and 5 bases from J; bases unmatched to any gene: 9. Germline-derived CDR1 and CDR2 are SGHTA and FQGNSA. CDR3 in amino acids: CASSPEGGQHQPQHF. CDR3 DNA: TGTGCCAGCAGCCCCGAGGGGGGACAGCATCAGCCCCAGCATTTT.

CDR3 nucleotide sequence: TGCGCCAGCAGCACACGGCACAGGGACCCAGGGGGCTACACCTTC. Residues: CASSTRHRDPGGYTF. The V gene is TRBV4-1, the J gene TRBJ1-2; weak D call: TRBD1 (6 bases). From germline, CDR1 is MGHRA and CDR2 YSYEKL. V was shortened by 5 bases and J by 8 bases, with 21 bases between the two germline ends. The CDR3 extends over 15 amino acids.

V is TRBV7-3 and J is TRBJ1-1, with D tentatively TRBD1 (5 bases). The germline CDR1 and CDR2 sequences are SGHTA and FQGTGA. This CDR3 region has 14 residues. Trimming removed 2 bases at V and 2 bases at J, with 9 bases between. The CDR3 nucleotides are TGTGCCAGCAGCTTACAGGGTGGCAACACTGAAGCTTTCTTT. Translating gives CASSLQGGNTEAFF.

The chain combines TRBV12-3 or TRBV12-4 with TRBJ1-2; D is ambiguous. The CDR3 runs to 12 residues. Trimming pared 3 bases from V and 7 bases from J, leaving 9 bases between. This CDR3 is CASSFRESGYTF. Here the CDR3 DNA reads TGTGCCAGCAGTTTTAGGGAGAGTGGCTACACCTTC.

The V call is TRBV19, the J call TRBJ1-6, with 7 bases aligning to TRBD1. This CDR3 is 14 amino acids long. V gave up 5 bases and J gave up 7 bases; unmatched junction bases: 5. The V gene's germline CDR1 is LNHDA and CDR2 SQIVND (reference sequence). The CDR3 loop is CASSGDRSNSPLHF. As DNA, the CDR3 is TGTGCCAGTAGTGGGGACAGATCAAATTCACCCCTCCACTTT. Using reference TRBV19 and TRBJ1-6 for the parts outside the CDR3, the full variable domain is DGGITQSPKYLFRKEGQNVTLSCEQNLNHDAMYWYRQDPGQGLRLIYYSQIVNDFQKGDIAEGYSVSREKKESFPLTVTSAQKNPTAFYLCASSGDRSNSPLHFGNGTRLTVT.

Points on this clone: A much larger clone differs by one base, so this may be a read error. This specimen includes other DNA sequences encoding the same CDR3. The V and J genes are TRBV5-1 and TRBJ1-1; D unclear. V was clipped by 0 bases and J by 1 base, with 4 bases between them. Germline CDR1 and CDR2: SGHRS and YFSETQ. The CDR3 is 13 residues long. CDR3 coding DNA: TGCGCCAGCAGCTTGGCAGGGAACACTGAAGCTTTCTTT. Encoded protein: CASSLAGNTEAFF. The whole variable domain, filled in from reference TRBV5-1 and TRBJ1-1, reads KAGVTQTPRYLIKTRGQQVTLSCSPISGHRSVSWYQQTPGQGLQFLFEYFSETQRNKGNFPGRFSGRQFSNSRSEMNVSTLELGDSALYLCASSLAGNTEAFFGQGTRLTVV.

J is TRBJ2-7 and V is TRBV3-1 (or the pseudogene TRBV3-2); perhaps TRBD2 as D (6 bases). With 8 bases removed from V and 0 bases from J, the gap between germline ends came to 11 bases. CDR1 and CDR2 from the germline V gene are LGHDT and YNNKEL (reference sequence). The CDR3 spans 13 residues. The CDR3 sequence is CASAAGYSYEQYF. CDR3 nucleotides: TGTGCCAGCGCGGCGGGGTACTCCTACGAGCAGTACTTC.

This clone was observed a few times. This chain connects TRBV4-1 to TRBJ2-2; 7 bases fit TRBD2. This CDR3 contains 16 residues. V was clipped by 1 base and J by 7 bases; unmatched bases: 9. Germline V gives CDR1 MGHRA, CDR2 YSYEKL. CDR3 sequence: CASSQVILARSGELFF. The CDR3 DNA reads as TGCGCCAGCAGCCAAGTAATACTAGCGCGTAGCGGGGAGCTGTTTTTT.

V and J are TRBV2 and TRBJ2-5, with 11 nucleotides matching TRBD2. The V and J ends lost 3 bases and 5 bases, in that order; junction bases with no gene match: 2. This CDR3 spans 14 amino acids. Germline loops: CDR1 SNHLY, CDR2 FYNNEI. The CDR3 bases are TGTGCCAGCAGTGAGCGGACTAGCGGGGAGACCCAGTACTTC. Protein product: CASSERTSGETQYF.

V gene TRBV5-1 combines with J gene TRBJ2-1, with D perhaps matching TRBD1 (6 bases). The CDR3 has 14 amino acids. CDR1 is SGHRS and CDR2 is YFSETQ in the germline V gene. With 1 base removed from V and 8 bases from J, the gap between germline ends came to 13 bases. CDR3 residues: CASSLRGHDDEQFF. CDR3 sequence (DNA): TGCGCCAGCAGCTTGAGGGGACACGACGATGAGCAGTTCTTC.

The rearrangement uses TRBV9 and TRBJ1-2; D perhaps matches TRBD1 (6 bases). CDR3 size: 13 residues. CDR1 and CDR2 from the germline V gene are SGDLS and YYNGEE. V lost 0 bases, J lost 6 bases, and 9 bases lay in between. The CDR3 sequence is CASSVDSGDGYTF. The CDR3 DNA is TGTGCCAGCAGCGTAGATTCAGGGGATGGCTACACCTTC.